The 24 T cell receptor beta chains listed next were all sequenced from one sample in a study of CD8+ T cells in alopecia areata. RNA was extracted and reverse transcribed into cDNA as the sequencing template. Here immunoSEQ multiplex PCR was the method, and the copy in TCRdb shows in-frame clones only, minus some. The repertoire holds 150,000 or so clones, with approximately 50% as singletons. Specimen: CD4+ T cells sorted from blood. All receptors derive from a human donor with alopecia areata.

This clone has only one observation. This chain joins TRBV15 and TRBJ2-5; 8 bases fit TRBD2. The germline gives CDR1 LNHNV, CDR2 YYDKDF (reference sequence). The CDR3 contains 15 residues. J gave up 0 bases and V 1 base, and 1 base lay outside the gene matches. The CDR3 DNA is TGTGCCACCAGCAGAGGGGGACTAGACCAAGAGACCCAGTACTTC. This sequence encodes CATSRGGLDQETQYF.

The chain combines TRBV2 with TRBJ2-3, with D tentatively TRBD1 or TRBD2 (5 bases each). V lost 2 bases to trimming and J lost 8 bases, with 17 bases between them. CDR1 is SNHLY, CDR2 FYNNEI, per germline. The CDR3 runs 15 residues. As DNA, the CDR3 is TGTGCCAGCAGTGAACAGGGTGGAGGAATCGGTACGCAGTATTTT. Its translation: CASSEQGGGIGTQYF.

This chain joins TRBV30 and TRBJ2-7; 8 bases line up with TRBD1. The V gene end was trimmed by 3 bases and the J gene end by 3 bases; junction bases not matched to a gene: 1. This CDR3 comprises 12 residues. Germline V CDR1 and CDR2: GTSNPN, SVGIG (reference sequence). Here the CDR3 reads CAWSGTGYEQYF. In DNA, the CDR3 is TGTGCCTGGAGCGGGACAGGCTACGAGCAGTACTTC.

The sample holds a few counts of this clone. This rearrangement joins TRBV15 to TRBJ2-2; TRBD1 might be the D (5 bases). Germline lookup yields CDR1 LNHNV and CDR2 YYDKDF (reference sequence). Trimming pared 3 bases from V and 4 bases from J, leaving 15 bases between. This CDR3 is 16 amino acids long. The CDR3: CATSRATGISTGELFF. CDR3 sequence (DNA): TGTGCCACCAGCAGGGCTACAGGAATTAGCACCGGGGAGCTGTTTTTT. Drawing the rest from reference TRBV15 and TRBJ2-2, the complete variable domain is DAMVIQNPRYQVTQFGKPVTLSCSQTLNHNVMYWYQQKSSQAPKLLFHYYDKDFNNEADTPDNFQSRRPNTSFCFLDIRSPGLGDTAMYLCATSRATGISTGELFFGEGSRLTVL.

In this sample, this clone turned up a few times. The CDR3 DNA sequence: TGTGCCAGCAGTGATGGGACAGGTCTCGATGAGCAGTTCTTC. Protein sequence: CASSDGTGLDEQFF. V is TRBV2 and J is TRBJ2-1; 8 positions match TRBD1. This CDR3 is 14 amino acids long. Germline CDR1 and CDR2: SNHLY and FYNNEI. The V and J ends lost 3 bases and 8 bases, in that order; junction bases with no gene match: 6. Full variable domain (remainder filled in from reference TRBV2 and TRBJ2-1): EPEVTQTPSHQVTQMGQEVILRCVPISNHLYFYWYRQILGQKVEFLVSFYNNEISEKSEIFDDQFSVERPDGSNFTLKIRSTKLEDSAMYFCASSDGTGLDEQFFGPGTRLTVL.

This clone was seen a few times. The chain uses TRBV13 and TRBJ2-7, with 14 bases fitting TRBD2. CDR3 size: 19 residues. Per germline, CDR1 PRHDT and CDR2 FYEKMQ (reference sequence). V shed 5 bases and J 4 bases; nucleotides not matched to a gene: 16. CDR3 amino acids: CASSLRTSGRSLKLYEQYF. In DNA form, the CDR3 reads TGTGCCAGCAGCCTCCGGACTAGCGGGAGGTCGCTGAAGTTGTACGAGCAGTACTTC. The variable domain in full, with the rest retrieved from reference TRBV13 and TRBJ2-7, is AAGVIQSPRHLIKEKRETATLKCYPIPRHDTVYWYQQGPGQDPQFLISFYEKMQSDKGSIPDRFSAQQFSDYHSELNMSSLELGDSALYFCASSLRTSGRSLKLYEQYFGPGTRLTVT.

This clone was seen a handful of times. The chain couples TRBV29-1 to TRBJ2-3, with TRBD1 identical over 8 bases. V lost 6 bases, J lost 0 bases, and 5 bases stayed unmatched. The length of the CDR3 is 14 residues. The germline V gene encodes CDR1 SQVTM and CDR2 ANQGSEA. The CDR3 loop reads CSVTGVWSTDTQYF. CDR3 nucleotides: TGCAGCGTGACAGGGGTATGGAGCACAGATACGCAGTATTTT.

The chain joins TRBV5-4 to TRBJ2-1; the D is unclear. Germline V CDR1 and CDR2: SGHNT, YYREEE (reference sequence). Trimming took off 5 bases at V and 10 bases at J, with 19 bases between the two ends. This CDR3 has 14 residues. CDR3: CASRRIGSSPEQFF. As DNA, the CDR3 is TGTGCCAGCAGACGGATCGGTAGCAGTCCGGAGCAGTTCTTC.

The chain combines TRBV15 with TRBJ2-3; TRBD1 matches at 7 bases. Unmatched junction bases numbered 7, after V lost 5 bases and J lost 2 bases. The germline V gene encodes CDR1 LNHNV and CDR2 YYDKDF (reference sequence). This CDR3 comprises 15 residues. The CDR3 loop is CATSRDRENTDTQYF. CDR3 nucleotide sequence: TGTGCCACCAGCCGCGACAGGGAAAACACAGATACGCAGTATTTT.

This chain joins TRBV29-1 and TRBJ2-2, with unresolved D. CDR1 and CDR2 from the germline V gene are SQVTM and ANQGSEA. The length of the CDR3 is 14 residues. The V end lost 5 bases, the J end lost 0 bases, and 10 bases lay between the germline ends. CDR3 sequence (DNA): TGCAGCGTTCCCCCGGAGACGAACACCGGGGAGCTGTTTTTT. It specifies CSVPPETNTGELFF.

This clone has ten or more counts. The V call is TRBV10-2, the J call TRBJ2-4, with 9 nucleotides matching TRBD1. Germline values: CDR1 WSHSY, CDR2 SAAADI. J gave up 5 bases and V 3 bases, and 17 bases lay outside the gene matches. The CDR3 extends over 19 amino acids. The CDR3 protein is CASSDGFEFYRGLENIQYF. The CDR3 bases are TGCGCCAGCAGTGATGGTTTCGAGTTTTACAGGGGGCTGGAAAACATTCAGTACTTC.

The chain carries TRBV5-1 and TRBJ2-5, with 10 bases that match TRBD2. J was trimmed by 4 bases and V by 4 bases; bases with no gene match: 7. From germline, CDR1 is SGHRS and CDR2 YFSETQ. This CDR3 region has 15 residues. The CDR3 sequence: CASSGRLAGVETQYF. The CDR3 coding sequence is TGCGCCAGCAGCGGGAGGCTAGCGGGAGTAGAGACCCAGTACTTC.

The rearrangement uses TRBV4-2 and TRBJ2-3; 7 positions agree with TRBD2. V lost 0 bases and J lost 5; bases outside the gene matches: 11. Per the germline V gene, CDR1 is LGHNA and CDR2 is YNFKEQ. The CDR3 spans 17 residues. Here the CDR3 DNA reads TGTGCCAGCAGCCAAGATTACTCGGGCGGGAGCGGAGATACGCAGTATTTT. Amino acid sequence: CASSQDYSGGSGDTQYF.

This clone was counted a few times. The V gene is TRBV28, the J gene TRBJ1-2, with no clear D. Trimming shortened V by 1 base and J by 1 base, and 7 bases separated the two germline ends. The CDR3 consists of 14 residues. Germline V gene lookup returns CDR1 MDHEN and CDR2 SYDVKM. The DNA of the CDR3 is TGTGCCAGCAGTTTATTTGTCAGTAACTATGGCTACACCTTC. It encodes CASSLFVSNYGYTF.

The chain employs TRBV5-1 and TRBJ2-7, with 10 nucleotides matching TRBD2. The CDR3 loop spans 15 amino acids. J gave up 2 bases and V 0 bases, and 2 bases lay outside the gene matches. Germline V lookup: CDR1 SGHRS, CDR2 YFSETQ. The CDR3 loop reads CASSLVSGRTYEQYF. Written as DNA, the CDR3 is TGCGCCAGCAGCTTGGTTAGCGGGAGGACCTACGAGCAGTACTTC.

This chain uses TRBV5-1 with TRBJ1-1; no firm D call. V was trimmed by 1 base and J by 1 base, leaving 8 bases between them. CDR3 length: 14 residues. CDR1 is SGHRS, CDR2 YFSETQ, per germline. DNA of the CDR3: TGCGCCAGCAGCTTGAGGGAGAGGAACACTGAAGCTTTCTTT. Amino acid sequence: CASSLRERNTEAFF.

V and J are TRBV27 and TRBJ2-7; 8 nucleotides match TRBD2. The CDR3 is 14 amino acids. Germline CDR1 is MNHEY and CDR2 is SMNVEV (reference sequence). The J segment lost 0 bases and the V segment lost 8 bases, leaving 6 bases of the junction unmatched. CDR3 amino acids: CASGISGISYEQYF. The CDR3 DNA is TGTGCCAGCGGGATTAGCGGGATCTCCTACGAGCAGTACTTC.

This clone has a single count. In nucleotides, the CDR3 is TGCGCCAGCAGCTTGACGGTGGGGGACACCGGGGAGCTGTTTTTT. Protein sequence: CASSLTVGDTGELFF. V is TRBV5-1 and J is TRBJ2-2, with D possibly called TRBD1 or TRBD2 (5 bases each). Trimming pared 1 base from V and 3 bases from J, leaving 10 bases between. The CDR3 runs 15 residues. CDR1 and CDR2 (germline): SGHRS, YFSETQ.

By frequency in the sample, this clone is medium-sized. The chain joins TRBV19 to TRBJ1-1, with D possibly TRBD1 on 5 matching bases. The V gene lost 6 bases and the J gene lost 13 bases, with 24 bases spanning the gap. The CDR3 has 14 amino acids. CDR1 is LNHDA, CDR2 SQIVND, per germline (reference sequence). The CDR3 DNA is TGTGCCAGTAGACCGACAGTCCGCCGACCAGAGGGTTTCTTT. Its translation is CASRPTVRRPEGFF. Using reference TRBV19 and TRBJ1-1 for the parts outside the CDR3, the full variable domain is DGGITQSPKYLFRKEGQNVTLSCEQNLNHDAMYWYRQDPGQGLRLIYYSQIVNDFQKGDIAEGYSVSREKKESFPLTVTSAQKNPTAFYLCASRPTVRRPEGFFGQGTRLTVV.

The V call is TRBV29-1, the J call TRBJ2-5; maybe TRBD1 (5 bases). The CDR3 is 12 residues long. Germline lookup yields CDR1 SQVTM and CDR2 ANQGSEA. Trimming pared 3 bases from V and 4 bases from J, leaving 9 bases between. The CDR3 loop reads CSVETVLETQYF. The CDR3 region has the DNA TGCAGCGTTGAGACAGTTCTAGAGACCCAGTACTTC.

The chain is built from TRBV29-1 and TRBJ2-1, with 7 bases aligning to TRBD2. This CDR3 contains 13 residues. The junction had 10 bases not matched to a gene; V was cut back by 8 bases and J by 6 bases. Germline V gives CDR1 SQVTM, CDR2 ANQGSEA. As DNA, the CDR3 is TGCAGCCTTTGGGACTACTTCGTCAATGAGCAGTTCTTC. Its translation is CSLWDYFVNEQFF.

The rearrangement uses TRBV29-1 and TRBJ2-1; D not certain. CDR1 is SQVTM and CDR2 is ANQGSEA in the germline V gene. The CDR3 has 13 residues. The CDR3: CSIGQLLKNEQFF. The CDR3 DNA is TGCAGTATTGGGCAGCTCCTAAAAAATGAGCAGTTCTTC.

This chain uses TRBV29-1 with TRBJ1-3; unclear D gene. This CDR3 is 14 amino acids long. Germline CDR1 SQVTM, CDR2 ANQGSEA. The V and J ends lost 6 bases and 0 bases respectively, with 12 bases between them. CDR3 DNA: TGCAGCGTCGCCGACGGGAACTCTGGAAACACCATATATTTT. This translates into CSVADGNSGNTIYF. Full variable domain (rest looked up from reference TRBV29-1 and TRBJ1-3): SAVISQKPSRDICQRGTSLTIQCQVDSQVTMMFWYRQQPGQSLTLIATANQGSEATYESGFVIDKFPISRPNLTFSTLTVSNMSPEDSSIYLCSVADGNSGNTIYFGEGSWLTVV.

The chain uses TRBV25-1 and TRBJ2-5, with D possibly called TRBD1 or TRBD2 (5 bases each). The ends were cut back, 1 base at V and 3 bases at J, with 18 bases in the middle. This CDR3 region has 17 residues. Germline V gene sequence: CDR1 MGHDK, CDR2 SYGVNS. The CDR3 nucleotides read TGTGCCAGCAGTGAATGGGGTGGGGGTGCAGACAAAGAGACCCAGTACTTC. Translation gives CASSEWGGGADKETQYF.